This T cell receptor beta chain was captured by sequencing in a study of Ad26.COV2.S vaccination and SARS-CoV-2 variants. Overall study: Once, or twice with 56 days between doses, Ad26.COV2.S was given intramuscularly.

Described treatment: roughly 19 received Ad26.COV2.S at low or high dose, single or two shots; about 5 received placebo; per-sample allocation not given. On day 63 after the first injection, vaccine and placebo recipients gave samples. The sample came from a Boston adult aged 18-55 years. This clone was observed a few times. Its antigen is not known. The CDR3 consists of 14 residues. The germline V gene has CDR1 SGHVS and CDR2 FQNEAQ. The V end lost 0 bases, the J end lost 5 bases, and 7 bases lay between the germline ends. Assay used: immunoSEQ multiplex PCR; TCRdb lists only in-frame clones, some missing. The sample contains 250,000 to 300,000 clones, more than 70% of which appear only once. General study points: Substantial breadth in spike-specific CD8+ and CD4+ T cell responses was reportedly seen after vaccination. Vaccine recipients and placebo recipients showed similar non-spike TCR breadth.

The clonotype originates from a person aged 18 to 59 who received the Ad26.COV2.S COVID-19 vaccine or a placebo. The V call is TRBV7-8, the J call TRBJ2-2; D is unclear. The source material was peripheral blood, sampled in a trial of Ad26.COV2.S vaccine versus placebo. The CDR3 region has the DNA TGTGCCAGCAGCTTAGCGTGGGGAACCGGGGAGCTGTTTTTT. This codes for CASSLAWGTGELFF. Full variable domain (rest looked up from reference TRBV7-8 and TRBJ2-2): GAGVSQSPRYKVAKRGQDVALRCDPISGHVSLFWYQQALGQGPEFLTYFQNEAQLDKSGLPSDRFFAERPEGSVSTLKIQRTQQEDSAVYLCASSLAWGTGELFFGEGSRLTVL.